The 22 T cell receptor beta chains given below trace back to one sample, sequenced in a study of long-term antiretroviral therapy in people with HIV. The libraries were made with immunoSEQ v3.0 at survey level. This table comes from immunoSEQ multiplex PCR, and its TCRdb copy is limited to in-frame clones, with some not included. Here the sample spans tens of thousands of clones, approximately 94% being singletons. This material consisted of unsorted PBMCs, taken about 7.4 years after starting antiretroviral therapy. The receptors shown here come from a man over 45 with HIV.

The chain uses TRBV6-6 and TRBJ2-7; 7 nucleotides agree with TRBD2. The J segment lost 1 base and the V segment lost 4 bases, leaving 4 bases of the junction unmatched. Germline CDR1 is MNHNY and CDR2 is SVGAGI (reference sequence). The CDR3 is made up of 14 amino acids. The CDR3 loop reads CASSWAGGSYEQYF. In DNA, the CDR3 is TGTGCCAGCAGTTGGGCCGGGGGGTCCTACGAGCAGTACTTC.

The chain joins TRBV18 to TRBJ2-2, with D perhaps matching TRBD2 (5 bases). This CDR3 is built from 14 residues. CDR1 and CDR2 (germline): KGHSH, LQKENI. Trimming took off 4 bases at V and 0 bases at J, with 6 bases between the two ends. DNA for the CDR3: TGTGCCAGCTCACGTAGCGCGAACACCGGGGAGCTGTTTTTT. Residues: CASSRSANTGELFF. The variable domain in full, completed from reference TRBV18 and TRBJ2-2, reads NAGVMQNPRHLVRRRGQEARLRCSPMKGHSHVYWYRQLPEEGLKFMVYLQKENIIDESGMPKERFSAEFPKEGPSILRIQQVVRGDSAAYFCASSRSANTGELFFGEGSRLTVL.

The chain combines TRBV6-5 with TRBJ2-3; 11 bases are a match to TRBD2. The V and J ends lost 6 bases and 6 bases, in that order; junction bases with no gene match: 8. The CDR3 is made up of 15 amino acids. Germline V gene sequence: CDR1 MNHEY, CDR2 SVGAGI. In nucleotides, the CDR3 is TGTGCCAGCAGGCAGACTAGCGGGGCGGGGGATACGCAGTATTTT. Translating gives CASRQTSGAGDTQYF.

The chain has TRBV7-8 and TRBJ2-5; weak D call: TRBD1 (6 bases). The CDR3 has 16 amino acids. Between the trimmed V and J ends, which lost 1 base and 5 bases, there was a span of 17 bases. From germline, CDR1 is SGHVS and CDR2 FQNEAQ. CDR3 sequence reads: CASSLGVNRVSETQYF. The CDR3 coding sequence is TGTGCCAGCAGCTTAGGCGTCAACAGGGTTTCGGAGACCCAGTACTTC.

The V and J genes are TRBV7-2 and TRBJ2-6; D is possibly TRBD1 or TRBD2 (6 bases each). Germline V gives CDR1 SGHTA, CDR2 FQGNSA. V was cut by 1 base and J by 2 bases, with 18 bases left in between. This CDR3 contains 19 residues. The CDR3 DNA follows: TGTGCCAGCAGCTTAGTTCGGCAGGGGAGGCTAGCTGGGGCCAACGTCCTGACTTTC. It yields the protein CASSLVRQGRLAGANVLTF.

This clone was seen a single time. This chain joins TRBV30 and TRBJ2-5, with 11 bases fitting TRBD2. The J call could be wrong; TRBJ2-7 is a better fit for the DNA end. The germline V gene encodes CDR1 GTSNPN and CDR2 SVGIG (reference sequence). The CDR3 is 16 amino acids. The chain's CDR3 is CAWTSGGPNRDYEQYF. CDR3 DNA: TGTGCCTGGACTAGCGGGGGGCCTAATAGGGACTACGAGCAGTACTTC.

The chain employs TRBV9 and TRBJ2-7; the match to TRBD1 covers 10 bases. The CDR3 loop spans 14 amino acids. CDR1 SGDLS and CDR2 YYNGEE come from the germline V gene. Trimming at V came to 0 bases and at J to 7 bases, leaving 4 bases not matched to a gene. CDR3 nucleotides: TGTGCCAGCAGCGTAGGACAGGGGGCTTGGGAGCAGTACTTC. This translates into CASSVGQGAWEQYF.

The J gene is TRBJ1-2, the V gene TRBV7-2; D is unresolved. From germline, CDR1 is SGHTA and CDR2 FQGNSA. This CDR3 is built from 14 residues. Trimming left V 5 bases short and J 4 bases short, with 14 bases between. CDR3 bases: TGTGCCAGCAGCGGGAGTGTGGTCAGCTATGGCTACACCTTC. This encodes CASSGSVVSYGYTF.

V is TRBV28 and J is TRBJ1-2; no definite D call. Trimming shortened V by 1 base and J by 7 bases, and 4 bases separated the two germline ends. The CDR3 sequence is 11 residues long. Germline CDR1 is MDHEN and CDR2 is SYDVKM. CDR3 DNA sequence: TGTGCCAGCAGTTTATTATCTGGCTACACCTTC. Its protein is CASSLLSGYTF.

CDR3 coding DNA: TGTGCCAGCAGTGCCCCGGGGGGGCCGTTTAATGAGCAGTTCTTC. Its protein is CASSAPGGPFNEQFF. This chain connects TRBV25-1 to TRBJ2-1, with TRBD2 matching 8 bases. CDR3 size: 15 residues. Germline values: CDR1 MGHDK, CDR2 SYGVNS. The junction had 9 bases not matched to a gene; V was cut back by 4 bases and J by 7 bases. Looking up the rest from reference TRBV25-1 and TRBJ2-1 gives the full variable domain: EADIYQTPRYLVIGTGKKITLECSQTMGHDKMYWYQQDPGMELHLIHYSYGVNSTEKGDLSSESTVSRIRTEHFPLTLESARPSHTSQYLCASSAPGGPFNEQFFGPGTRLTVL.

CDR3 sequence: CASSLGYAGADTQYF. In DNA, the CDR3 is TGTGCCAGCAGCTTAGGCTATGCGGGGGCAGATACGCAGTATTTT. This rearrangement joins TRBV7-8 to TRBJ2-3, with TRBD2 matching over 7 bases. V lost 1 base and J lost 4; bases outside the gene matches: 5. CDR3 length equals 15 residues. From germline, CDR1 is SGHVS and CDR2 FQNEAQ.

The rearrangement joins TRBV6-1 to TRBJ2-3; 10 bases line up with TRBD2. This CDR3 is built from 17 residues. In germline, CDR1 is MNHNS, CDR2 SASEGT. J was trimmed by 1 base and V by 3 bases; bases with no gene match: 7. CDR3 amino acids: CASSDLLLAGGTDTQYF. CDR3 DNA sequence: TGTGCCAGCAGTGACCTACTCCTAGCGGGAGGCACAGATACGCAGTATTTT.

This chain joins TRBV10-3 and TRBJ2-1; 13 bases agree with TRBD2. Germline CDR1 and CDR2: ENHRY and SYGVKD. The length of the CDR3 is 17 residues. The V segment lost 3 bases and the J segment 7 bases; nucleotides outside the gene matches: 9. Here the CDR3 DNA reads TGTGCCATCAGTGAACTAGCGGGGGGGCCTCCCCGGAATGAGCAGTTCTTC. This codes for CAISELAGGPPRNEQFF.

As regards this clone: The junction and the germline gene differ at one end; a read error may be behind it. V usage is TRBV5-1 and J usage is TRBJ2-7, with 9 bases identical to TRBD1. The length of the CDR3 is 15 residues. Per germline, CDR1 SGHRS and CDR2 YFSETQ. As DNA, the CDR3 is TGCGCCAGCAACTTGGGGACAGGGATTGCCTACGAGCAGTACTTC. Protein sequence: CASNLGTGIAYEQYF.

The chain has TRBV7-2 and TRBJ2-5; D unclear. Germline values: CDR1 SGHTA, CDR2 FQGNSA. The length of the CDR3 is 12 residues. Trimming shortened V by 0 bases and J by 7 bases, and 6 bases separated the two germline ends. This chain's CDR3 is CASSLALGTQYF. The DNA for the CDR3 is TGTGCCAGCAGCTTAGCCTTAGGGACCCAGTACTTC.

The chain joins TRBV27 to TRBJ2-4, with D uncertain. Per germline, CDR1 MNHEY and CDR2 SMNVEV (reference sequence). The ends were cut back, 10 bases at V and 0 bases at J, with 22 bases in the middle. The CDR3 sequence is 17 residues long. The CDR3 reads CATLDGGRLPAKNIQYF. In DNA, the CDR3 is TGTGCCACCCTCGATGGCGGCCGACTTCCAGCCAAAAACATTCAGTACTTC.

The J gene is TRBJ1-1, the V gene TRBV5-1; D not certain. CDR1 SGHRS and CDR2 YFSETQ come from the germline V gene. V lost 0 bases to trimming and J lost 1 base, with 4 bases between them. The CDR3 extends over 13 amino acids. The DNA for the CDR3 is TGCGCCAGCAGCTTGGCCGGGAACACTGAAGCTTTCTTT. This translates into CASSLAGNTEAFF.

The V gene is TRBV27, the J gene TRBJ2-7; D perhaps matches TRBD2 (6 bases). Deletions cut 6 bases from V and 3 bases from J, with 15 bases between. Germline V gene sequence: CDR1 MNHEY, CDR2 SMNVEV (reference sequence). There are 14 residues in the CDR3. The chain's CDR3 is CASRPRTGSYEQYF. CDR3 nucleotide sequence: TGTGCCAGCAGGCCAAGGACCGGGAGCTACGAGCAGTACTTC.

The chain recombines TRBV7-3 with TRBJ2-5, with TRBD2 identical over 7 bases. Germline CDR1 is SGHTA and CDR2 is FQGTGA. This CDR3 contains 13 residues. The junction had 2 bases not matched to a gene; V was cut back by 3 bases and J by 4 bases. The CDR3, as DNA: TGTGCCAGCAGCTTGTCGGGGGGAGAGACCCAGTACTTC. Translating it yields CASSLSGGETQYF.

The V call is TRBV11-2, the J call TRBJ1-2; a possible D gene is TRBD1 (5 bases). The CDR3 extends over 14 amino acids. Germline CDR1 and CDR2: SGHAT and FQNNGV. Trimming removed 5 bases from V and 1 base from J, with 11 bases in between. CDR3 DNA sequence: TGTGCCAGCAGCCCAGGGAACCTTAACTATGGCTACACCTTC. It is translated as CASSPGNLNYGYTF.

The V gene is TRBV2, the J gene TRBJ2-6, with D perhaps TRBD1 or TRBD2 (5 bases each). Germline assignment: CDR1 SNHLY and CDR2 FYNNEI. The V gene lost 6 bases and the J gene lost 2 bases, with 11 bases spanning the gap. CDR3 length: 15 residues. The CDR3 loop is CASRETAAGANVLTF. In DNA form, the CDR3 reads TGTGCCAGCAGGGAGACAGCGGCTGGGGCCAACGTCCTGACTTTC.

The rearrangement joins TRBV7-6 to TRBJ1-4, with D uncertain. The CDR3 covers 12 residues. The V gene lost 1 base and the J gene lost 8 bases, with 5 bases spanning the gap. Per the germline V gene, CDR1 is SGHVS and CDR2 is FNYEAQ. The CDR3 region is CASSLEQEKLFF. The CDR3 bases are TGTGCCAGCAGCTTAGAGCAAGAAAAACTGTTTTTT. Full variable domain (outside the CDR3, taken from reference TRBV7-6 and TRBJ1-4): GAGVSQSPRYKVTKRGQDVALRCDPISGHVSLYWYRQALGQGPEFLTYFNYEAQQDKSGLPNDRFSAERPEGSISTLTIQRTEQRDSAMYRCASSLEQEKLFFGSGTQLSVL.